These 16 T cell receptor beta chains were all obtained from the same sample, sequenced in a study of siplizumab effects on memory and regulatory T cells (dated by TCRdb to the late 2010s). Receptor amplification or capture employed the immunoSEQ multiplex PCR assay. The table comes from immuneACCESS by way of TCRdb, which keeps in-frame sequences with V and J called. Part of the clones is missing from these tables; in studies checked, under half for an unresolved V gene and the rest for unknown reasons. The sample table records some 100,000 clones; 80% to 95% of these occur just once. The leading ten clones occupy roughly 0.15% of the sample. The source material was CD4+ T cells sorted from blood. All receptors come from a human donor in good health.

This chain links TRBV19 with TRBJ1-6; D gene uncertain. The CDR3 runs 14 residues. In germline, CDR1 is LNHDA, CDR2 SQIVND (reference sequence). The V gene lost 5 bases and the J gene lost 7 bases, with 12 bases spanning the gap. The CDR3 DNA reads as TGTGCCAGTAGTCTGGGAGACTACAATTCACCCCTCCACTTT. Encoded protein: CASSLGDYNSPLHF. Complete variable domain (other parts from reference TRBV19 and TRBJ1-6): DGGITQSPKYLFRKEGQNVTLSCEQNLNHDAMYWYRQDPGQGLRLIYYSQIVNDFQKGDIAEGYSVSREKKESFPLTVTSAQKNPTAFYLCASSLGDYNSPLHFGNGTRLTVT.

This clone was seen a handful of times. This sequence joins TRBV25-1 and TRBJ2-6; D may be TRBD1 (5 bases). The CDR3 length is 17 residues. Per the germline V gene, CDR1 is MGHDK and CDR2 is SYGVNS. Between the trimmed V and J ends, which lost 5 bases and 2 bases, there was a span of 16 bases. CDR3 nucleotides: TGTGCCAGCAGTCCGTCAGGGTTCTTAGCTGGGGCCAACGTCCTGACTTTC. Protein product: CASSPSGFLAGANVLTF.

The chain recombines TRBV15 with TRBJ2-2; a possible D gene is TRBD2 (5 bases). The V gene's germline CDR1 is LNHNV and CDR2 YYDKDF (reference sequence). The CDR3 sequence is 16 residues long. V dropped 5 bases and J dropped 4 bases, with 17 bases sitting between them. CDR3 bases: TGTGCCACCAGCCCCCGCCGGATGGGGAGCACCGGGGAGCTGTTTTTT. Its protein is CATSPRRMGSTGELFF.

This clone was seen only once. The chain joins TRBV6-5 to TRBJ2-7; 12 bases align to TRBD2. Losses at the gene ends were 6 bases for V and 3 bases for J; bases not matched to a gene: 3. Germline values: CDR1 MNHEY, CDR2 SVGAGI. This CDR3 contains 14 residues. The CDR3 protein is CASRQTSGGYEQYF. CDR3 sequence (DNA): TGTGCCAGCAGACAGACTAGCGGGGGCTACGAGCAGTACTTC.

This clone came up once. This rearrangement joins TRBV10-3 to TRBJ2-2; 12 bases agree with TRBD2. With V trimmed by 5 bases and J by 6 bases, 4 bases remained unmatched. CDR1 and CDR2 from the germline V gene are ENHRY and SYGVKD. This CDR3 comprises 15 residues. CDR3 in DNA: TGTGCCATCAGTTCTAGCGGGGGGGCATCCGGGGAGCTGTTTTTT. Translating gives CAISSSGGASGELFF.

On this clone: This same CDR3 is encoded by further DNA sequences in the sample. CDR3: CASSPTGGSGNTIYF. The DNA for the CDR3 is TGTGCCAGCAGCCCGACAGGGGGCTCGGGAAACACCATATATTTT. This rearrangement joins TRBV7-3 to TRBJ1-3; 10 positions agree with TRBD1. The V gene's germline CDR1 is SGHTA and CDR2 FQGTGA. This CDR3 spans 15 amino acids. J gave up 4 bases and V 5 bases, and 5 bases lay outside the gene matches.

The V gene is TRBV19, the J gene TRBJ2-2; 9 bases match TRBD2. J gave up 6 bases and V 6 bases, and 11 bases lay outside the gene matches. This CDR3 region has 16 residues. Germline CDR1 and CDR2: LNHDA and SQIVND (reference sequence). CDR3 in DNA: TGTGCCAGTAGGGTGGCAAGGCTAGCGGGGTCCGGGGAGCTGTTTTTT. Amino acid sequence: CASRVARLAGSGELFF.

The genes are TRBV14 and TRBJ1-6; D not resolved. Germline V gene lookup returns CDR1 SGHDN and CDR2 FVKESK. CDR3 length: 14 amino acids. V was cut by 0 bases and J by 9 bases, with 9 bases left in between. This CDR3 reads CASSQEAETSPLHF. Here the CDR3 DNA reads TGTGCCAGCAGCCAAGAGGCAGAAACTTCACCCCTCCACTTT. The full variable domain, completed using reference TRBV14 and TRBJ1-6, is EAGVTQFPSHSVIEKGQTVTLRCDPISGHDNLYWYRRVMGKEIKFLLHFVKESKQDESGMPNNRFLAERTGGTYSTLKVQPAELEDSGVYFCASSQEAETSPLHFGNGTRLTVT.

The genes are TRBV5-4 and TRBJ2-2, with D uncertain. In germline, CDR1 is SGHNT, CDR2 YYREEE (reference sequence). V lost 0 bases, J lost 3 bases, and 9 bases lay in between. This CDR3 contains 15 residues. In DNA form, the CDR3 reads TGTGCCAGCAGCTTGGGTCGGATTTACACCGGGGAGCTGTTTTTT. This encodes CASSLGRIYTGELFF.

This chain uses TRBV14 with TRBJ1-4; 7 positions agree with TRBD1. The germline gives CDR1 SGHDN, CDR2 FVKESK. J lost 8 bases, V lost 1 base, and 10 bases had no gene match. The CDR3 is 16 amino acids. In DNA, the CDR3 is TGTGCCAGCAGCCAAGGGAAAAGGGGGCATGGGGAAAAACTGTTTTTT. It translates to CASSQGKRGHGEKLFF.

This chain uses TRBV10-3 with TRBJ2-7; either TRBD1 or TRBD2 may fit D (5 bases each). Trimming cost V 6 bases and J 0 bases, with 15 bases left between them. Germline loops: CDR1 ENHRY, CDR2 SYGVKD. The CDR3 runs to 15 residues. Written as DNA, the CDR3 is TGTGCCATCAGCCCAGGGCGGGTAAGCTCCTACGAGCAGTACTTC. It specifies CAISPGRVSSYEQYF.

The chain uses TRBV5-1 and TRBJ2-7, with TRBD1 matching over 7 bases. V shed 0 bases and J 2 bases; nucleotides not matched to a gene: 2. The germline V gene encodes CDR1 SGHRS and CDR2 YFSETQ. The CDR3 runs to 14 residues. For the CDR3, the DNA is TGCGCCAGCAGCTTGGCGGGACAGCCCTACGAGCAGTACTTC. This codes for CASSLAGQPYEQYF.

The chain uses TRBV6-4 and TRBJ2-5, with 7 bases matching TRBD2. From germline, CDR1 is MRHNA and CDR2 SNTAGT. The length of the CDR3 is 14 residues. V shed 8 bases, J shed 1 base, and the junction held 7 bases outside the gene matches. CDR3 in DNA: TGTGCCAGCTGTTTGTGGGGGGGCCAAGAGACCCAGTACTTC. Its translation: CASCLWGGQETQYF.

The chain recombines TRBV18 with TRBJ1-1; D gene unclear. V was shortened by 0 bases and J by 7 bases, with 9 bases between the two germline ends. The CDR3 totals 13 residues. The germline V gene encodes CDR1 KGHSH and CDR2 LQKENI. The CDR3: CASSPPLGFEAFF. The CDR3 nucleotides read TGTGCCAGCTCACCACCGTTGGGGTTTGAAGCTTTCTTT.

The chain carries TRBV29-1 and TRBJ1-2; possibly TRBD1 for D (5 bases). The CDR3 is 11 amino acids. The germline gives CDR1 SQVTM, CDR2 ANQGSEA. V lost 7 bases, J lost 2 bases, and 8 bases lay in between. As DNA, the CDR3 is TGCAGCGCGACAGAGAACTATGGCTACACCTTC. It specifies CSATENYGYTF.

The chain links TRBV10-3 to TRBJ1-3; D gene uncertain. V was cut by 4 bases and J by 3 bases, with 13 bases left in between. The CDR3 consists of 15 residues. Germline V gives CDR1 ENHRY, CDR2 SYGVKD. The CDR3 is CAISVSGVDGNTIYF. CDR3 nucleotides: TGTGCCATCAGTGTCTCTGGGGTGGATGGAAACACCATATATTTT.